The 9 T cell receptor beta chains given below trace back to one sample, sequenced in a study of early T cells in non-severe SARS-CoV-2 infection (dated by TCRdb to about 2021). To prepare the library, 5' RACE was applied. Sequencing instrument: NextSeq 500. The public reads were quality trimmed at Q25 with fastp and then assembled into clones with MiXCR by TCRdb, keeping productive beta chains. One record per CDR3 amino acid sequence lists the most common genes and DNA. The sample table contains some 96,000 distinct CDR3 sequences; only one count was recorded for approximately 9.9% of them. Jointly, the top ten make up approximately 4.5% of the sample. Sequencing used whole blood, obtained at baseline. The receptors derive from an adult who was a healthcare worker with PCR-confirmed SARS-CoV-2 infection or an uninfected control (not recorded which).

In its sample, this clonotype was seen a few times. The V gene is TRBV5-1, the J gene TRBJ2-7, with D hard to call. Trimming took 0 bases from V and 0 from J, leaving 7 bases between them. This CDR3 has 14 residues. Germline values: CDR1 SGHRS, CDR2 YFSETQ. CDR3 coding DNA: TGCGCCAGCAGCTTGGAAGTAGACTCCTACGAGCAGTACTTC. Translation: CASSLEVDSYEQYF.

This clonotype was seen at least ten times. The chain recombines TRBV6-1 with TRBJ2-2; TRBD1 is a possible D gene (6 bases). Per germline, CDR1 MNHNS and CDR2 SASEGT. The CDR3 spans 14 residues. Trimming took off 5 bases at V and 1 base at J, with 8 bases between the two ends. CDR3 nucleotides: TGTGCCAGCAGTCAGACAGGGAACACCGGGGAGCTGTTTTTT. It yields the protein CASSQTGNTGELFF.

This clonotype occurred a few times. The chain carries TRBV10-3 and TRBJ1-1; D not resolved. The CDR3 spans 13 residues. Trimming pared 7 bases from V and 6 bases from J, leaving 15 bases between. Looked up from germline, CDR1 is ENHRY and CDR2 is SYGVKD. As DNA, the CDR3 is TGTGCCATCAAGGACGGGTTGTCCTCTGAAGCTTTCTTT. It yields the protein CAIKDGLSSEAFF.

This clonotype was recorded a few times. This chain connects TRBV10-3 to TRBJ2-7; D not certain. Germline values: CDR1 ENHRY, CDR2 SYGVKD. With 10 bases removed from V and 3 bases from J, the gap between germline ends came to 25 bases. This CDR3 has 16 residues. CDR3 nucleotide sequence: TGTGCCACTACGAGCCGGGCAGACAACCCCTACTACGAGCAGTACTTC. Its translation: CATTSRADNPYYEQYF.

This clonotype has a handful of counts. The chain joins TRBV2 to TRBJ2-3, with unresolved D. CDR1 SNHLY and CDR2 FYNNEI come from the germline V gene. The CDR3 totals 13 residues. V was clipped by 6 bases and J by 6 bases, with 13 bases between them. The CDR3 reads CASRSDLEDTQYF. The DNA of the CDR3 is TGTGCCAGCAGATCGGACCTGGAGGATACGCAGTATTTT.

This chain joins TRBV29-1 and TRBJ2-3; perhaps TRBD1 as D (6 bases). Germline loops: CDR1 SQVTM, CDR2 ANQGSEA. The CDR3 spans 14 residues. Trimming removed 6 bases from V and 5 bases from J, with 18 bases in between. The DNA for the CDR3 is TGCAGCGTGGGGTTTGGACAGATAAAAGATACGCAGTATTTT. Residues: CSVGFGQIKDTQYF.

The rearrangement links TRBV6-2 or TRBV6-3 to TRBJ2-3, with D possibly TRBD1 on 5 matching bases. V lost 6 bases and J lost 1, with 14 bases in between. Per the germline V gene, CDR1 is MNHEY and CDR2 is SVGEGT. CDR3 length equals 15 residues. CDR3 sequence: CASSDQGGGTDTQYF. Here the CDR3 DNA reads TGTGCCAGCAGCGACCAGGGTGGAGGCACAGATACGCAGTATTTT.

This clonotype occurred a few times. The chain joins TRBV5-1 to TRBJ2-3; 10 nucleotides align to TRBD2. The CDR3 is made up of 16 amino acids. In germline, CDR1 is SGHRS, CDR2 YFSETQ. The J segment lost 0 bases and the V segment lost 4 bases, leaving 5 bases of the junction unmatched. The CDR3 spells CASSKTSGSSTDTQYF. CDR3 DNA sequence: TGCGCCAGCAGCAAGACTAGCGGGTCTAGCACAGATACGCAGTATTTT.

A few counts support this clonotype. The genes are TRBV20-1 and TRBJ1-2; tentatively, D is TRBD1 (6 bases). Deletions cut 6 bases from V and 7 bases from J, with 18 bases between. The CDR3 loop spans 13 amino acids. Germline V lookup: CDR1 DFQATT, CDR2 SNEGSKA (reference sequence). Written as DNA, the CDR3 is TGCAGTGCCAAAAGGGGGGGGAGCCTTGGCTACACCTTC. It encodes CSAKRGGSLGYTF.